Following are 31 T cell receptor beta chains from one sample sequenced in a study of cytomegalovirus exposure and HLA in healthy donors. PCR amplification relied on 60 Vbeta primers (plus 13 Jbeta primers). TCRdb's table, derived via immunoSEQ multiplex PCR, lists solely in-frame clones and lacks some. The sample records about 140,000 clones, roughly 9% being singletons. The sequencing input was PBMCs. These receptors originate from a woman aged 40 to 50 in good health and CMV-seropositive.

The chain recombines TRBV5-4 with TRBJ1-5, with 8 nucleotides matching TRBD1. The CDR3 spans 16 residues. Per the germline V gene, CDR1 is SGHNT and CDR2 is YYREEE (reference sequence). The ends lost 0 bases at V and 4 bases at J; junction bases unmatched: 6. CDR3 residues: CASSLDGQGPNQPQHF. Here the CDR3 DNA reads TGTGCCAGCAGCTTGGACGGACAGGGTCCGAATCAGCCCCAGCATTTT.

This chain connects TRBV5-1 to TRBJ2-1; D is uncertain. CDR3 length: 13 amino acids. V was clipped by 4 bases and J by 4 bases, with 9 bases between them. Germline V gene sequence: CDR1 SGHRS, CDR2 YFSETQ. CDR3 nucleotides: TGCGCCAGCAGCCAAGACTTATACAATGAGCAGTTCTTC. Its translation is CASSQDLYNEQFF. Full variable domain (remainder filled in from reference TRBV5-1 and TRBJ2-1): KAGVTQTPRYLIKTRGQQVTLSCSPISGHRSVSWYQQTPGQGLQFLFEYFSETQRNKGNFPGRFSGRQFSNSRSEMNVSTLELGDSALYLCASSQDLYNEQFFGPGTRLTVL.

This clone was picked up a small number of times. This rearrangement joins TRBV7-2 to TRBJ1-2; weak D call: TRBD1 (6 bases). V lost 7 bases to trimming and J lost 4 bases, with 22 bases between them. The CDR3 covers 16 residues. Looked up from germline, CDR1 is SGHTA and CDR2 is FQGNSA. The CDR3 DNA reads TGTGCCAGCACTTTAATGGGAAGGGGGTCGGGCTATGGCTACACCTTC. Amino acid sequence: CASTLMGRGSGYGYTF.

The V and J genes are TRBV6-6 and TRBJ2-3, with TRBD1 identical over 8 bases. Trimming at V came to 6 bases and at J to 3 bases, leaving 5 bases not matched to a gene. There are 14 residues in the CDR3. The V gene's germline CDR1 is MNHNY and CDR2 SVGAGI (reference sequence). The CDR3 DNA reads TGTGCCAGCAGGGACAGGGTAGGGACAGATACGCAGTATTTT. Translating gives CASRDRVGTDTQYF.

This clone was seen more than once but under ten times. J is TRBJ2-5 and V is TRBV5-1; 9 bases match TRBD1. V trimming: 1 base; J trimming: 2 bases; junction bases outside the gene matches: 9. The CDR3 extends over 17 amino acids. Germline values: CDR1 SGHRS, CDR2 YFSETQ. CDR3 amino acids: CASSLPKTGGRQETQYF. The CDR3 region has the DNA TGCGCCAGCAGCTTGCCGAAGACAGGGGGACGTCAAGAGACCCAGTACTTC.

This clone appeared a few times. The chain links TRBV7-2 to TRBJ2-3; 8 positions match TRBD2. This CDR3 has 16 amino acids. V shed 1 base and J 3 bases; nucleotides not matched to a gene: 6. Germline values: CDR1 SGHTA, CDR2 FQGNSA. The CDR3 loop is CASSLGSKRGTDTQYF. In DNA form, the CDR3 reads TGTGCCAGCAGCTTAGGTTCCAAGCGGGGGACAGATACGCAGTATTTT.

This clone was detected a few times. This chain uses TRBV18 with TRBJ1-1, with 12 bases matching TRBD1. The J segment lost 4 bases and the V segment lost 2 bases, leaving 8 bases of the junction unmatched. This CDR3 spans 17 amino acids. CDR1 and CDR2 (germline): KGHSH, LQKENI. CDR3 coding DNA: TGTGCCAGCTCACCAGGGGACAGGGGGCAGATTAGCACTGAAGCTTTCTTT. Translated, it gives CASSPGDRGQISTEAFF.

The chain recombines TRBV5-1 with TRBJ2-5; D is undetermined. This CDR3 region has 14 residues. The germline V gene encodes CDR1 SGHRS and CDR2 YFSETQ. V shed 6 bases and J shed 5 bases, with 17 bases lying between them. The CDR3 loop is CASNSRFFEETQYF. The CDR3 nucleotides read TGCGCCAGCAACTCCAGGTTTTTCGAGGAGACCCAGTACTTC.

V usage is TRBV14 and J usage is TRBJ2-7, with D possibly TRBD2 on 5 matching bases. V shed 8 bases and J shed 3 bases, with 11 bases lying between them. The CDR3 covers 12 residues. The germline V gene has CDR1 SGHDN and CDR2 FVKESK. The CDR3 here is CASGIGNYEQYF. CDR3 nucleotides: TGTGCCAGCGGGATCGGGAACTACGAGCAGTACTTC.

V gene TRBV29-1 combines with J gene TRBJ1-1; 9 bases line up with TRBD1. V gave up 7 bases and J gave up 3 bases; unmatched junction bases: 6. The CDR3 has 13 residues. Germline CDR1 and CDR2: SQVTM and ANQGSEA. In nucleotides, the CDR3 is TGCAGCGCCGGGACAGGGCGGGACACTGAAGCTTTCTTT. Its protein product is CSAGTGRDTEAFF. Variable domain in full (rest from reference TRBV29-1 and TRBJ1-1): SAVISQKPSRDICQRGTSLTIQCQVDSQVTMMFWYRQQPGQSLTLIATANQGSEATYESGFVIDKFPISRPNLTFSTLTVSNMSPEDSSIYLCSAGTGRDTEAFFGQGTRLTVV.

V is TRBV9 and J is TRBJ1-2, with TRBD1 identical over 7 bases. The germline V gene has CDR1 SGDLS and CDR2 YYNGEE. V was pared by 0 bases and J by 8 bases, with 7 bases of the junction left unmatched. The CDR3 length is 14 residues. The CDR3 loop reads CASSVGTGVWGYTF. CDR3 DNA sequence: TGTGCCAGCAGCGTAGGTACAGGGGTCTGGGGCTACACCTTC. The complete variable domain, with remaining parts taken from reference TRBV9 and TRBJ1-2, reads DSGVTQTPKHLITATGQRVTLRCSPRSGDLSVYWYQQSLDQGLQFLIQYYNGEERAKGNILERFSAQQFPDLHSELNLSSLELGDSALYFCASSVGTGVWGYTFGSGTRLTVV.

This clone occurred a few times. The rearrangement links TRBV10-3 to TRBJ2-2; tentative D call: TRBD2 (5 bases). Looked up from germline, CDR1 is ENHRY and CDR2 is SYGVKD. The CDR3 is 18 residues long. V was clipped by 4 bases and J by 3 bases, with 21 bases between them. Here the CDR3 DNA reads TGTGCCATCAGTGCCCCAGCGGAACTTCCAAGAGACACCGGGGAGCTGTTTTTT. Translating it yields CAISAPAELPRDTGELFF.

This chain uses TRBV25-1 with TRBJ1-1; D gene uncertain. The germline V gene encodes CDR1 MGHDK and CDR2 SYGVNS. The CDR3 runs 14 residues. Trimming left V 3 bases short and J 0 bases short, with 8 bases between. The CDR3 DNA reads TGTGCCAGCAGTGAGCCAGGCATGAACACTGAAGCTTTCTTT. Residues: CASSEPGMNTEAFF.

The chain combines TRBV19 with TRBJ1-6; 10 nucleotides match TRBD1. CDR3 size: 16 residues. The germline CDR1 and CDR2 sequences are LNHDA and SQIVND (reference sequence). V was pared by 3 bases and J by 10 bases, with 9 bases of the junction left unmatched. DNA of the CDR3: TGTGCCAGTAGTATCCCGACAGGGGGCGATAGGTCACCCCTCCACTTT. It specifies CASSIPTGGDRSPLHF.

The J gene is TRBJ2-7, the V gene TRBV5-5; 7 nucleotides match TRBD1. Germline V lookup: CDR1 SGHKS, CDR2 YYEKEE (reference sequence). The CDR3 consists of 14 residues. Trimming at V came to 1 base and at J to 6 bases, leaving 7 bases not matched to a gene. The CDR3 spells CASSLYHRGREQYF. CDR3 nucleotides: TGTGCCAGCAGCTTGTACCATAGGGGGCGCGAGCAGTACTTC. Variable domain in full (rest from reference TRBV5-5 and TRBJ2-7): DAGVTQSPTHLIKTRGQQVTLRCSPISGHKSVSWYQQVLGQGPQFIFQYYEKEERGRGNFPDRFSARQFPNYSSELNVNALLLGDSALYLCASSLYHRGREQYFGPGTRLTVT.

This clone occurred a few times. V usage is TRBV6-1 and J usage is TRBJ1-1, with D perhaps TRBD1 (6 bases). Trimming pared 1 base from V and 9 bases from J, leaving 9 bases between. The CDR3 length is 12 residues. Germline V CDR1 and CDR2: MNHNS, SASEGT. The CDR3 is CASSEGTVQAFF. CDR3 sequence (DNA): TGTGCCAGCAGTGAAGGGACAGTTCAAGCTTTCTTT.

This clone showed up just a few times. The junction departs from the called germline gene at one end, perhaps through a read error. This specimen includes other DNA sequences encoding the same CDR3. The chain employs TRBV5-6 and TRBJ1-4, with D possibly being TRBD1 (6 bases). The CDR3 runs to 14 residues. Germline V gene sequence: CDR1 SGHDT, CDR2 YYEEEE. The CDR3 bases are TGTGCCAGCAGCTTGGAAGGGGGGGATGAAAAACTGTTCTTT. Protein product: CASSLEGGDEKLFF.

The chain employs TRBV5-1 and TRBJ2-5; 11 bases line up with TRBD2. Germline V CDR1 and CDR2: SGHRS, YFSETQ. The CDR3 runs 18 residues. V lost 4 bases to trimming and J lost 3 bases; unmatched junction nucleotides: 14. The CDR3 DNA reads as TGCGCCAGCAGCCAGGGACTAGCGGCAAATTGGGTCAAAGAGACCCAGTACTTC. Protein sequence: CASSQGLAANWVKETQYF.

This clone was seen only a few times. V usage is TRBV5-1 and J usage is TRBJ2-1, with a weak D call TRBD2 (6 bases). Trimming pared 4 bases from V and 7 bases from J, leaving 15 bases between. CDR3 size: 14 residues. Germline CDR1 is SGHRS and CDR2 is YFSETQ. The CDR3 region is CASSPLVGGNEQFF. In DNA form, the CDR3 reads TGCGCCAGCAGCCCTTTGGTCGGAGGGAATGAGCAGTTCTTC.

This clone was recorded a few times. J is TRBJ2-1 and V is TRBV7-2; 7 bases agree with TRBD1. With V trimmed by 4 bases and J by 7 bases, 4 bases remained unmatched. Germline CDR1 SGHTA, CDR2 FQGNSA. The CDR3 is made up of 13 amino acids. CDR3 sequence (DNA): TGTGCCAGCAGCTCTAGACAGGGAAATGAGCAGTTCTTC. Its protein product is CASSSRQGNEQFF.

This chain connects TRBV5-1 to TRBJ2-3, with 11 bases identical to TRBD1. Germline loops: CDR1 SGHRS, CDR2 YFSETQ. The CDR3 has 14 amino acids. Trimming cost V 4 bases and J 6 bases; bases outside gene matches: 4. Written as DNA, the CDR3 is TGCGCCAGCAGCCCGGGACAGGGGGAGGATACGCAGTATTTT. Translated: CASSPGQGEDTQYF.

The gene calls are TRBV19 and TRBJ2-1; TRBD1 is a possible D gene (5 bases). CDR1 is LNHDA, CDR2 SQIVND, per germline (reference sequence). The CDR3 spans 15 residues. Trimming removed 5 bases at V and 8 bases at J, with 19 bases between. CDR3 residues: CASSPRGVARDEQFF. The CDR3 nucleotides are TGTGCCAGTAGTCCTCGTGGGGTAGCCAGGGATGAGCAGTTCTTC. The whole variable domain, filled in from reference TRBV19 and TRBJ2-1, reads DGGITQSPKYLFRKEGQNVTLSCEQNLNHDAMYWYRQDPGQGLRLIYYSQIVNDFQKGDIAEGYSVSREKKESFPLTVTSAQKNPTAFYLCASSPRGVARDEQFFGPGTRLTVL.

V usage is TRBV5-1 and J usage is TRBJ1-2, with D tentatively TRBD1 (5 bases). Germline assignment: CDR1 SGHRS and CDR2 YFSETQ. The CDR3 sequence is 17 residues long. The V gene lost 0 bases and the J gene lost 1 base, with 16 bases spanning the gap. For the CDR3, the DNA is TGCGCCAGCAGCTTGGCCGGGGGGACCTTGGATAACTATGGCTACACCTTC. Translation gives CASSLAGGTLDNYGYTF.

This clone was recorded a few times. The sample holds other DNA sequences that translate to the same CDR3. This chain connects TRBV5-4 to TRBJ1-5, with D possibly TRBD1 on 6 matching bases. V lost 4 bases, J lost 3 bases, and 8 bases lay in between. The germline V gene has CDR1 SGHNT and CDR2 YYREEE (reference sequence). This CDR3 region has 13 residues. For the CDR3, the DNA is TGTGCCAGCAGCCGGGACAACAATCAGCCCCAGCATTTT. The encoded protein is CASSRDNNQPQHF.

V gene TRBV18 combines with J gene TRBJ2-3; possibly TRBD1 for D (6 bases). The germline CDR1 and CDR2 sequences are KGHSH and LQKENI. The CDR3 is 15 residues long. Trimming shortened V by 6 bases and J by 2 bases, and 15 bases separated the two germline ends. CDR3 residues: CASSPAQGNTDTQYF. DNA for the CDR3: TGTGCCAGCTCCCCCGCACAGGGTAACACAGATACGCAGTATTTT. The whole variable domain, remainder taken from reference TRBV18 and TRBJ2-3, is NAGVMQNPRHLVRRRGQEARLRCSPMKGHSHVYWYRQLPEEGLKFMVYLQKENIIDESGMPKERFSAEFPKEGPSILRIQQVVRGDSAAYFCASSPAQGNTDTQYFGPGTRLTVL.

The chain is built from TRBV6-6 and TRBJ2-5; D is possibly TRBD1 (7 bases). CDR3 length: 13 amino acids. Germline assignment: CDR1 MNHNY and CDR2 SVGAGI (reference sequence). The CDR3 loop is CTSAGQQRETQYF. The CDR3, as DNA: TGTACTTCGGCGGGACAGCAGCGAGAGACCCAGTACTTC.

A few counts support this clone. The rearrangement links TRBV11-2 to TRBJ1-1; weak D call: TRBD1 (6 bases). In germline, CDR1 is SGHAT, CDR2 FQNNGV. Trimming took off 1 base at V and 0 bases at J, with 15 bases between the two ends. The CDR3 totals 17 residues. CDR3: CASSLGMIQGLNTEAFF. CDR3 DNA: TGTGCCAGCAGCTTAGGTATGATACAGGGTTTGAACACTGAAGCTTTCTTT.

The chain joins TRBV6-1 to TRBJ1-5; perhaps TRBD1 as D (6 bases). Germline V gene lookup returns CDR1 MNHNS and CDR2 SASEGT. The CDR3 extends over 14 amino acids. Trimming pared 7 bases from V and 4 bases from J, leaving 14 bases between. The CDR3 sequence is CASINPDRNQPQHF. As DNA, the CDR3 is TGTGCCAGCATAAATCCGGACAGAAATCAGCCCCAGCATTTT.

The chain joins TRBV7-9 to TRBJ2-7; possibly TRBD1 for D (5 bases). Trimming cost V 1 base and J 2 bases, with 9 bases left between them. The CDR3 consists of 14 residues. CDR1 is SEHNR and CDR2 is FQNEAQ in the germline V gene (reference sequence). As DNA, the CDR3 is TGTGCCAGCAGCTTAGGGGGCATAGCCTACGAGCAGTACTTC. Its translation: CASSLGGIAYEQYF.

The V gene is TRBV5-1, the J gene TRBJ1-6; 10 bases agree with TRBD1. The CDR3 length is 14 residues. The trim removed 2 bases at V and 8 bases at J, leaving 1 base unmatched. Germline CDR1 and CDR2: SGHRS and YFSETQ. This CDR3 is CASSLGTGDSPLHF. CDR3 nucleotide sequence: TGCGCCAGCAGCTTAGGGACAGGGGATTCACCCCTCCACTTT.

This chain uses TRBV27 with TRBJ2-5; D might be TRBD2 (6 bases). The CDR3 extends over 14 amino acids. Looked up from germline, CDR1 is MNHEY and CDR2 is SMNVEV (reference sequence). V lost 6 bases and J 1 base, leaving 12 bases between the germline ends. CDR3 sequence reads: CASREGLIQETQYF. The CDR3 DNA reads TGTGCCAGCAGGGAGGGACTGATCCAAGAGACCCAGTACTTC.